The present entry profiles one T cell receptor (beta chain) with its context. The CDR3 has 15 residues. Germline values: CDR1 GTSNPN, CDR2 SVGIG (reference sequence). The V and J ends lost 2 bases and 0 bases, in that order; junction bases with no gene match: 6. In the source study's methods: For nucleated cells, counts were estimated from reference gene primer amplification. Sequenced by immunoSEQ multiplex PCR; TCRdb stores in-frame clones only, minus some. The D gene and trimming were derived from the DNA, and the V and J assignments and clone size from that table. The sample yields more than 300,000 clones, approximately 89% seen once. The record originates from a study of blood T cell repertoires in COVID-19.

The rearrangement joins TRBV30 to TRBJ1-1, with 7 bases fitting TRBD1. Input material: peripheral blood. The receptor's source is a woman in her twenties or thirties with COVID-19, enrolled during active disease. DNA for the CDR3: TGTGCCTGGAGTCAGGGGGTCCTGATGAACACTGAAGCTTTCTTT. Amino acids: CAWSQGVLMNTEAFF.